This T cell receptor (beta chain) was observed in a study of cytomegalovirus exposure and HLA in healthy donors. Study results and limitations: Later analysis identified over 15,000 TCR beta sequences associated with HLA alleles, using a false discovery rate threshold of 0.05. Sequencing likely caused a cluster of highly shared sequence variants.

The PCR was carried out with 60 Vbeta primers and 13 Jbeta primers. The data were produced by immunoSEQ multiplex PCR, yet TCRdb's version contains in-frame clones alone and is incomplete. The table shows around 200,000 clones, with just over 75% occurring only once. A remark on this clone: Its cognate antigen is unknown.

V trimming: 5 bases; J trimming: 1 base; junction bases outside the gene matches: 4. This CDR3 has 14 residues. Germline V gene sequence: CDR1 LGHNT, CDR2 FRNRAP. The sequence was collected from a woman aged 55-69 years in good health and CMV-seropositive. The J gene is TRBJ2-5, the V gene TRBV12-5; 7 bases agree with TRBD2. Sequenced input: PBMCs. This CDR3 is CASGGGGTQETQYF. CDR3 nucleotides: TGTGCTAGTGGTGGGGGGGGGACCCAAGAGACCCAGTACTTC. The variable domain in full, completed from reference TRBV12-5 and TRBJ2-5, reads DARVTQTPRHKVTEMGQEVTMRCQPILGHNTVFWYRQTMMQGLELLAYFRNRAPLDDSGMPKDRFSAEMPDATLATLKIQPSEPRDSAVYFCASGGGGTQETQYFGPGTRLLVL.